This TCR beta chain was identified during a study of neurological immune-mediated disorders. Synthesis of cDNA was accomplished via 5'RACE employing 10-nucleotide random UMIs. MiXCR was run by TCRdb on the 5' RACE reads, yielding one entry per CDR3 protein. Among about 62,000 distinct CDR3 sequences, about 3.7% were seen once, and the ten largest hold over 2%. Remarks on this clonotype: This may arise from a read error, as a much more abundant clone is one base away.

This receptor was taken from a woman in her forties or fifties with multiple sclerosis. The sequencing input was PBMCs.

Here the CDR3 reads CATSDSGIAGEQFF. The CDR3 DNA reads as TGTGCCACCAGTGACTCGGGAATAGCGGGAGAGCAGTTCTTC. V usage is TRBV24-1 and J usage is TRBJ2-1; 8 bases are a match to TRBD2. Losses at the gene ends were 4 bases for V and 10 bases for J; bases not matched to a gene: 8. CDR1 is KGHDR and CDR2 is SFDVKD in the germline V gene. This CDR3 is 14 amino acids long.